A selection of T cell receptor beta chains follows, all from one sample in a study of OX40 agonist ivuxolimab in advanced cancers. The repertoire was sequenced with immunoSEQ multiplex PCR; TCRdb's copy has only in-frame clones and lacks some. The table records over 45,000 clones, about 93% of them present only once. Sample: CD4+ or CD8+ T cells sorted from blood, taken in a trial of the OX40 agonist ivuxolimab. The receptor source for this set is an adult with an advanced solid tumor such as melanoma, head and neck, liver or kidney cancer. Both conserved end residues are part of each CDR3. The order of the fields is D gene, clone size, V gene, J gene, CDR3 protein, CDR3 DNA. A D gene is named only where the DNA matches it firmly. Only part of the rows carry a size: once, few, many, or a class if the clone is expanded.

D gene: -; clone size: -; V gene: TRBV7-6; J gene: TRBJ1-5; CDR3 protein: CASSPGGGNQPQHF; CDR3 DNA: TGTGCCAGCAGCCCGGGGGGTGGCAATCAGCCCCAGCATTTT
D gene: -; clone size: -; V gene: TRBV5-1; J gene: TRBJ2-1; CDR3 protein: CASAVGYNEQFF; CDR3 DNA: TGCGCCAGCGCTGTTGGGTACAATGAGCAGTTCTTC
D gene: -; clone size: -; V gene: TRBV6-5; J gene: TRBJ1-2; CDR3 protein: CASSYRGMSYTF; CDR3 DNA: TGTGCCAGCAGTTACCGGGGGATGAGCTACACCTTC
D gene: -; clone size: -; V gene: TRBV7-8; J gene: TRBJ1-2; CDR3 protein: CASSESDYGYTF; CDR3 DNA: TGTGCCAGCAGCGAGTCCGACTATGGCTACACCTTC
D gene: TRBD1; clone size: -; V gene: TRBV7-6; J gene: TRBJ2-6; CDR3 protein: CASSLARQGAVAGANVLTF; CDR3 DNA: TGTGCCAGCAGCTTAGCACGACAGGGGGCAGTAGCCGGGGCCAACGTCCTGACTTTC
D gene: -; clone size: -; V gene: TRBV15; J gene: TRBJ1-2; CDR3 protein: CATSHDRNYGYTF; CDR3 DNA: TGTGCCACCAGCCACGACAGAAACTATGGCTACACCTTC
D gene: -; clone size: once; V gene: TRBV10-3; J gene: TRBJ2-7; CDR3 protein: CAISDFDIYEQYF; CDR3 DNA: TGTGCCATCAGTGATTTCGACATATACGAGCAGTACTTC
D gene: -; clone size: -; V gene: TRBV9; J gene: TRBJ2-2; CDR3 protein: CASSVGNRGMGELFF; CDR3 DNA: TGTGCCAGCAGCGTAGGTAACAGAGGCATGGGGGAGCTGTTTTTT
D gene: TRBD2; clone size: -; V gene: TRBV27; J gene: TRBJ2-7; CDR3 protein: CASGGGSSVYEQYF; CDR3 DNA: TGTGCCAGCGGTGGCGGGAGTTCGGTCTACGAGCAGTACTTC
D gene: TRBD2; clone size: -; V gene: TRBV5-5; J gene: TRBJ2-1; CDR3 protein: CASSGSSYNEQFF; CDR3 DNA: TGTGCCAGTAGCGGGAGCTCCTACAATGAGCAGTTCTTC
D gene: -; clone size: -; V gene: TRBV21-1; J gene: TRBJ2-1; CDR3 protein: CAWRAGGPGEQFF; CDR3 DNA: TGTGCCTGGAGGGCGGGAGGGCCGGGTGAGCAGTTCTTC
D gene: -; clone size: -; V gene: TRBV28; J gene: TRBJ2-2; CDR3 protein: CASSYPDYANTGELFF; CDR3 DNA: TGTGCCAGCAGCTACCCGGACTATGCGAACACCGGGGAGCTGTTTTTT
D gene: -; clone size: -; V gene: TRBV4-3; J gene: TRBJ2-7; CDR3 protein: CASSQDRAGSYEQYF; CDR3 DNA: TGCGCCAGCAGCCAAGATAGGGCCGGGTCCTACGAGCAGTACTTC
D gene: TRBD1; clone size: -; V gene: TRBV6-5; J gene: TRBJ1-1; CDR3 protein: CASSQTQGATEAFF; CDR3 DNA: TGTGCCAGCAGTCAAACTCAGGGGGCGACTGAAGCTTTCTTT
D gene: TRBD1; clone size: -; V gene: TRBV5-6; J gene: TRBJ2-2; CDR3 protein: CASSPTGKNTGELFF; CDR3 DNA: TGTGCCAGCAGCCCGACAGGGAAGAACACCGGGGAGCTGTTTTTT